The entry below gives a single TCR beta chain sequence along with its context. This clonotype was found many times. No antigen is known for it. There are no base qualities to consult, and no much larger clone falls within one base. This entry is derived from a study of T cells in Graves' hyperthyroidism and ophthalmopathy (dated by TCRdb to about 2019). Some background on the complete study: Peripheral blood was collected at initial diagnosis, before any treatment. To identify distinguishing TCR V-J signatures, a discovery cohort of around 100 patients was used, comprising 43 with Graves' ophthalmopathy and around 57 with stable Graves' hyperthyroidism. Whether ophthalmopathy could be predicted prospectively was tested in an independent validation cohort made up of roughly 20 hyperthyroidism patients plus 17 patients who later progressed to ophthalmopathy. For training and testing, the 100 or so patients in the discovery cohort were randomly divided in a 7:3 ratio. Thyroid tissue and blood T-cell repertoires from roughly six Graves' hyperthyroidism patients were also compared in the study. After sampling, hyperthyroidism patients received methimazole starting at 30 mg daily, and ophthalmopathy patients received high-dose intravenous methylprednisolone. TCR Vbeta CDR3 sequencing of some 140 peripheral blood samples (approximately 44 ophthalmopathy, 75 to 80 hyperthyroidism and 17 progressor patients) is reported in the paper. Broader findings and caveats from the paper: In validation, progression to ophthalmopathy was predicted by the model with nearly 71% sensitivity and 72.22% specificity, a median of roughly 6 months before onset. Most expanded thyroid clonotypes (frequency above 0.001) were also found in blood, which suggests that blood repertoires may mirror thyroid immune responses. In cross-validation, a model built on a 13 V-J signature told ophthalmopathy apart from stable hyperthyroidism with under 90% sensitivity and approximately 81% specificity, and in testing the same model reached 80%/75%. Sample size was not statistically predetermined, and investigators were not blinded to group allocation.

The TCR beta CDR3 regions were amplified from the RNA transcripts. The first round of RT-PCR for the TCR CDR3 was performed with the HTBI primer set and the Qiagen OneStep RT-PCR kit. The libraries were constructed in a second round of multiplex PCR and then size-selected and purified. Paired-end sequencing of the libraries was performed with 100 bp reads on an Illumina HiSeq2000. The source study handled its data this way. SOAPnuke was used to process the raw data, removing reads that contained adapters or uncalled bases, had a mean Phred below 15, or lacked an exact match to the constant primer or identifier. COPE v1.2.5 was used to merge the high-quality paired reads, and each unique nucleotide sequence was defined as a clonotype. MiTCR v1.1 was used to align the clonotypes against IMGT TRBV, TRBD and TRBJ reference segments. Analysis was restricted to V-J combinations with a frequency above 0.0001, which covered about 99% of repertoires. The TCS score was defined as F50 (clonal expansion) divided by E x V (chaos), with BLOSUM62-based TCRdist calculated between CDR3 peptides within each V-J. Welch's t-statistics and random forest reduced 514 V-J features to roughly 13, which were used in a naive Bayes classifier (R e1071). TCRdb trimmed public reads at Q25 via fastp, called clones via MiXCR and kept in-frame beta chains. Entries are consolidated by CDR3 protein sequence, retaining the most common genes and DNA. TCRdb, rather than the study authors, made the V and J calls. The sample table holds 500,000 to 650,000 distinct CDR3 sequences, of which around 15% were seen once. The ten biggest clones cover about 15% of the sample.

CDR1 is given as SNHLY and CDR2 as FYNNEI, both from the germline V gene. From the cysteine up to the phenylalanine, the CDR3 has a length of 16 residues. Only the CDR3 portion is preserved as DNA: 48 bases, with reading frame beginning at the first base. The germline V end is reduced by 5 bases and the J end by 4 bases; junction bases left unmatched: 11. Stable Graves' hyperthyroidism was defined as no progression to ophthalmopathy during 18 months of follow-up. Hyperthyroidism patients were newly diagnosed, with disease duration under 2 months, and aged 18 to 65 years. Patients with uncontrolled infections, other autoimmune diseases, pregnancy or lactation were excluded. Diagnoses relied on clinical symptoms, serum thyroxine and TRAb, thyroid ultrasound and orbital computed tomography. PBMCs were isolated from 7.5 to 10 ml of fresh peripheral blood by Ficoll-Paque density gradient centrifugation. Total RNA was extracted with Trizol reagent, and quality was checked on an Agilent 2100 Bioanalyzer.

The specimen was blood. This receptor chain uses TRBV2 and TRBJ2-7; 10 bases in between match TRBD2. This TCR was sampled from a woman aged 40-49 years with Graves' hyperthyroidism. The sequence in DNA is TGTGCCAGCAGTCTGAGCGTCGAGCGGGAGGGGTACGAGCAGTACTTC. It translates as CASSLSVEREGYEQYF.